This section outlines one T cell receptor (beta chain) sequence together with its context. Its antigen is currently not known. Base qualities were left out, and no much larger clone turns up one base away. What this sample's time point label stands for: about 28 days (+/-7) after the second vaccine dose. Because spike-specific TCR depth and breadth did not differ between the two schedules, AZD1222 recipients who got a second dose at roughly 4 weeks were pooled with those who got a second dose at roughly 12 weeks. Vaccinee samples were obtained from the UK trials COV001 and COV002, which included a single-blind randomized controlled phase 2/3 trial of AZD1222 (ChAdOx1 nCoV-19) in healthy adults. Trial participant PBMC samples were collected at day 0 and day 28 after the second dose for TCRbeta chain sequencing. This sample was included in a study of T cell responses to AZD1222 COVID-19 vaccine (dated by TCRdb to the early 2020s). The study in broad terms: A total of 230 to 250 trial participants underwent TCR sequencing, of whom 200 to 220 received two doses of AZD1222 and 26 received two doses of the MenACWY control vaccine. Enrollment into the trials was organized by age into subgroups of 18-55, 56-69 and 70-plus years, and those subgroups contained roughly 150, 30 and 60 TCR-sequenced participants, respectively.

The research as a whole found: Participants were mostly white British, with more females than males. The authors suggested clonal diversity may have been underestimated. A significant rise in spike-specific TCR breadth and depth was observed after two AZD1222 doses relative to day 0 and relative to MenACWY recipients. Only five or six AZD1222 recipients were SARS-CoV-2 seropositive at baseline, limiting conclusions about previously exposed vaccinees. The vaccine-associated CD4 TCRs covered the entire spike protein, and the dominant responses fell in regions 160-218 and 743-854. The 56-69-year group was small, and its depth increase did not reach significance, likely because of low power. Nearly half of unique spike-specific TCRs reportedly recognized epitopes outside regions mutated in the B.1.351 and B.1.1.7 variants. Because no day 14 peak-response samples were available, repertoires were characterized only after the peak T cell response.

The CDR3 regions of human TCRbeta chains were analyzed by immunosequencing. The published analysis was carried out like this. Repertoire TCRs were checked for matches against a reference library of SARS-CoV-2-specific TCRs that had been generated using the MIRA antigen-specificity platform. Breadth was defined as the fraction of unique TCRs that were SARS-CoV-2-associated. Depth was defined as the fraction of total T cells that were SARS-CoV-2-associated. Using the MIRA data, each spike-specific TCR was assigned both to the spike region to which the TCR was reactive and to a CD4 or CD8 class. Log10-transformed breadth and depth values were compared by one-way ANOVA with Sidak's multiple comparisons tests. TCRdb limited this immuneACCESS table to in-frame rearrangements with V and J called. A share of clones is missing; checked studies link under half to unresolved V genes, and the rest is unexplained. V and J calls plus clone size are reproduced from that table; the DNA served to infer D and trimming. The sample table holds fewer than 200,000 clones, of which approximately 86% were seen once. Clones ranked in the top ten supply 11% of the sample.

V was cut back by 1 base and J by 3 bases, leaving a gap of 13 bases between them. Inclusive of the bounding cysteine and phenylalanine, the CDR3 is 15 residues long. Only CDR3 DNA remains: 45 bases, in frame from the first base. As encoded in the germline V gene (reference sequence), CDR1 is LNHDA while CDR2 is SQIVND. The receptor comes from an adult who received the AZD1222 COVID-19 vaccine. Here the chain combines TRBV19 and TRBJ2-7; too little of a D gene remains to name it. The material sequenced was peripheral blood, taken 28 days after the second AZD1222 dose. CDR3 reads: CASSIGRPRVYEQYF. The nucleotide sequence is given as TGTGCCAGTAGTATAGGTCGGCCTAGGGTCTACGAGCAGTACTTC.